This entry features one TCR beta chain sequence. This clonotype has more than one count but fewer than ten. Its antigen is unknown. No much larger clonotype is one base removed from it; base qualities were not supplied. The CDR3 numbers 12 residues from cysteine through phenylalanine. Of all the DNA, just the CDR3 is kept, 36 bases in frame from base 1. The germline V gene provides CDR1 MDHEN and CDR2 SYDVKM. Trimming removed 7 bases from V and 5 bases from J, leaving 9 bases between the germline ends. The meaning of the sample's treatment or condition label: live attenuated yellow fever vaccine strain. At each blood-draw timepoint, two biological replicates of bulk PBMCs were collected. PBMCs were isolated from peripheral blood using a standard Ficoll-Paque protocol. TriZol was used to extract RNA from bulk PBMCs, CD4 and CD8 fractions, and dextramer-positive and dextramer-negative fractions. The data derive from a study of T cells after yellow fever vaccination (dated by TCRdb to between 2018 and 2021). About the full investigation: The SMART-Seq v4 Ultra Low Input RNA kit was used to prepare libraries from fractions with low cell numbers. Bulk TCR alpha and beta repertoires were sequenced longitudinally to track T-cell clones before and after primary and booster YFV17D yellow fever vaccination. Two healthy male donors, one aged 18 to 29 and one aged 30 to 40 years, made up the cohort. Blood was drawn at multiple timepoints before and after primary and secondary immunization, with bulk PBMC replicates and cell subsets isolated.

The research as a whole found: The secondary T-cell response was found to be weaker but faster than the primary response, with a peak reached on day 5 rather than on day 15. Most clones expanded after primary vaccination (about 95% of CD4 and 70% to 90% of CD8) were re-detected after the booster, suggesting that broad memory maintenance occurred. A small fraction of clonotypes appeared in both the CD4 and CD8 compartments, likely as a result of convergent recombination. FACS-sorted repertoires could contain abundant contaminating clonotypes from the bulk population, so computational filtering was required. Only two donors were included in the study, so the extent to which the findings can be generalized is limited.

TCR cDNA was synthesized by 5'RACE template switching, which introduced a universal primer site and unique molecular identifiers. Priming for cDNA synthesis came from both the TCR alpha and TCR beta constant segments. Libraries were amplified in two PCR steps, with sample barcodes and sequencing adapters added in the second step. Sequencing of libraries was performed on Illumina HiSeq 2500 (2x100 bp) or NovaSeq (2x150 bp). The original methods were these. MIGEC was used to demultiplex reads and collapse the reads into UMI consensus sequences, and MiXCR was used for V(D)J alignment. Vaccine-responding clonotypes were defined with edgeR using replicate PBMC samples, requiring FDR below 0.01 and a log2 fold change above 5 up to day 15. Each bulk clonotype received a CD4 or CD8 identity based on whether the sequenced CD4 or CD8 repertoire contained that clonotype at higher abundance. The raw public data were reprocessed by TCRdb itself: fastp quality trimming at Q25, MiXCR clonotype calling, in-frame beta chains only. Merged by CDR3 protein, the rows form single entries marked with the most common genes and DNA. TCRdb's processing, not the authors' own work, is the source of the V and J calls. For this sample the table gives some 320,000 distinct CDR3 sequences, of which 8.7% were detected only once. Over 15% of the sample comes from the top ten.

The receptor was isolated from a man younger than 30 who received the YFV17D yellow fever vaccine. The sequences come from PBMCs, collected on the day of the first yellow fever vaccination. Recombination linked TRBV28 to TRBJ1-5; matching of 6 bases hints at TRBD1 as the D gene. The CDR3 region: CASNDRYQPQHF. The bases read TGTGCCAGCAATGACAGGTATCAGCCCCAGCATTTT.